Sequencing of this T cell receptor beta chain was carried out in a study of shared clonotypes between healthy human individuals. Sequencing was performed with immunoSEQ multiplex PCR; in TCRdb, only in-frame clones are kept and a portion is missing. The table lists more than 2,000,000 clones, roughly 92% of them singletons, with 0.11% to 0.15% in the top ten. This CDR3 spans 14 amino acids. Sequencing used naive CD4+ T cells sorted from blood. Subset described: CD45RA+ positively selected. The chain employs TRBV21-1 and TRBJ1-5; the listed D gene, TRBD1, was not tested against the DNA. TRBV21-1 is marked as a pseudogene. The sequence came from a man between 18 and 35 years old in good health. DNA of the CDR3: TGTGCCAGCAGTCCCCCGCAGGGCAATCAGCCCCAGCATTTT. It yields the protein CASSPPQGNQPQHF.